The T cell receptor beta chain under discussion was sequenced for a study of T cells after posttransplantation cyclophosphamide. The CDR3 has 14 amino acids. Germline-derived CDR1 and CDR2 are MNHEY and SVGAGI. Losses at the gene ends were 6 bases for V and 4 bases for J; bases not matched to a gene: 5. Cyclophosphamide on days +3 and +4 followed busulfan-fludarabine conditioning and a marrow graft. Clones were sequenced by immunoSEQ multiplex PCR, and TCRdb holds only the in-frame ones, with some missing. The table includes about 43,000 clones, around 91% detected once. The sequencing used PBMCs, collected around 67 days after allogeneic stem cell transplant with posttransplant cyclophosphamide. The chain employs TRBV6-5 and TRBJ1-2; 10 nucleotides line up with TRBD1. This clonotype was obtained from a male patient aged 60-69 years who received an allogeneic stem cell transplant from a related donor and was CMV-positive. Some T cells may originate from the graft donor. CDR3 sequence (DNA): TGTGCCAGCAGCCCCCGGGACAGGGGCTATGGCTACACCTTC. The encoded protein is CASSPRDRGYGYTF.